This entry lists 27 T cell receptor beta chains sequenced from one sample in a study of CD8+CD57+ T cells in acquired aplastic anemia. Profiles of TCR beta VDJ and CDR3 were generated from a genomic DNA template. One entry per CDR3 protein results from TCRdb running MiXCR on the reads. Here the sample spans some 140,000 distinct CDR3 sequences, less than 45% being singletons. The sample was sorted CD4+, CD8+, or CD8+CD57+ T cells (not recorded which) from PBMCs. The receptors here all came from a human donor in good health, serving as a control.

V is TRBV29-1 and J is TRBJ1-2; D is ambiguous. V was pared by 0 bases and J by 0 bases, with 8 bases between. Germline V gives CDR1 SQVTM, CDR2 ANQGSEA. The CDR3 totals 14 residues. The CDR3 here is CSVEDYTANYGYTF. Here the CDR3 DNA reads TGCAGCGTTGAAGACTACACAGCTAACTATGGCTACACCTTC.

This clonotype was recorded only once. J is TRBJ1-2 and V is TRBV25-1, with D possibly being TRBD1 (6 bases). The germline V and J ends were trimmed by 10 bases and 8 bases, with 23 bases remaining between them. The CDR3 extends over 14 amino acids. CDR1 is MGHDK and CDR2 is SYGVNS in the germline V gene. Here the CDR3 reads CATQDWGAEGGYTF. In DNA, the CDR3 is TGTGCCACTCAAGACTGGGGGGCGGAGGGGGGCTACACCTTC.

This clonotype was seen ten or more times. The CDR3 coding sequence is TGTGCCAGCAGCCAGGGCCCGGGGTGGGTCTATGGCTACACCTTC. It encodes CASSQGPGWVYGYTF. V is TRBV14 and J is TRBJ1-2; D is uncertain. The CDR3 is 15 amino acids. The V gene lost 3 bases and the J gene lost 4 bases, with 15 bases spanning the gap. Germline CDR1 SGHDN, CDR2 FVKESK.

As for this clonotype: One end of the junction does not line up with germline, which may come from a read error. This chain connects TRBV24-1 to TRBJ2-7, with TRBD2 as a possible D gene (6 bases). This CDR3 comprises 15 residues. Germline V lookup: CDR1 KGHDR, CDR2 SFDVKD. This CDR3 is CATSDSVRQPRERYF. For the CDR3, the DNA is TGTGCCACCAGTGATTCGGTACGACAGCCACGGGAGCGGTACTTC.

Ten or more counts support this clonotype. This sequence may be a read error, since a much larger clone differs from it by one base. The gene calls are TRBV15 and TRBJ2-1; no clear D gene. This CDR3 is 16 amino acids long. Germline V gene lookup returns CDR1 LNHNV and CDR2 YYDKDF (reference sequence). CDR3 bases: TGTGCCACCAGCAGGACTTCGTCGAGCTCCTACAATGGGCAGTTCTTC. Amino acid sequence: CATSRTSSSSYNGQFF. The full variable domain, in which reference TRBV15 and TRBJ2-1 provide the parts outside the CDR3, is DAMVIQNPRYQVTQFGKPVTLSCSQTLNHNVMYWYQQKSSQAPKLLFHYYDKDFNNEADTPDNFQSRRPNTSFCFLDIRSPGLGDTAMYLCATSRTSSSSYNGQFFGPGTRLTVL.

The chain joins TRBV15 to TRBJ2-7; 8 positions agree with TRBD2. This CDR3 is 16 amino acids long. The germline V gene has CDR1 LNHNV and CDR2 YYDKDF (reference sequence). V trimming: 0 bases; J trimming: 5 bases; junction bases outside the gene matches: 9. The DNA of the CDR3 is TGTGCCACCAGCAGAGATAGGATAGCGGGGCTACACGAGCAGTACTTC. Its translation is CATSRDRIAGLHEQYF.

This sequence joins TRBV12-3 or TRBV12-4 and TRBJ1-2; 9 bases agree with TRBD1. This CDR3 contains 14 residues. The V gene end was trimmed by 6 bases and the J gene end by 4 bases; junction bases not matched to a gene: 6. The CDR3 DNA is TGTGCCAGCAGCCAGGACAGGGGCAGCTATGGCTACACCTTC. This encodes CASSQDRGSYGYTF.

This clonotype occurred many times. This sequence joins TRBV20-1 and TRBJ2-7, with no clear D. The V and J ends lost 6 bases and 0 bases respectively, with 12 bases between them. The CDR3 contains 13 residues. Germline V gene data show CDR1 as DFQATT and CDR2 as SNEGSKA (reference sequence). CDR3 amino acids: CSAPRPSSYEQYF. The CDR3 bases are TGCAGTGCCCCCCGACCGAGCTCCTACGAGCAGTACTTC.

This clonotype has at least ten counts. The CDR3 protein is CASNTIATGGLGYGYTF. The CDR3 DNA sequence: TGTGCCAGCAATACTATCGCCACAGGGGGCCTCGGCTATGGCTACACCTTC. V usage is TRBV2 and J usage is TRBJ1-2; 9 nucleotides match TRBD1. The ends lost 7 bases at V and 4 bases at J; junction bases unmatched: 16. The CDR3 covers 17 residues. CDR1 and CDR2 (germline): SNHLY, FYNNEI.

This chain connects TRBV7-2 to TRBJ2-7; D gene ambiguous. The CDR3 contains 12 residues. With 1 base removed from V and 6 bases from J, the gap between germline ends came to 7 bases. Germline V gene data show CDR1 as SGHTA and CDR2 as FQGNSA. CDR3 amino acids: CASSLVAPEQYF. The CDR3 coding sequence is TGTGCCAGCAGCTTAGTGGCCCCCGAGCAGTACTTC.

The chain is built from TRBV10-3 and TRBJ1-5; 10 positions match TRBD1. The CDR3 is 16 residues long. Germline V gene data show CDR1 as ENHRY and CDR2 as SYGVKD. The V gene end was trimmed by 2 bases and the J gene end by 3 bases; junction bases not matched to a gene: 4. CDR3 residues: CAISEAGTGVNQPQHF. The CDR3 DNA reads TGTGCCATCAGTGAGGCAGGGACAGGGGTCAATCAGCCCCAGCATTTT.

The gene calls are TRBV24-1 and TRBJ2-7; 13 bases are a match to TRBD2. Germline V gives CDR1 KGHDR, CDR2 SFDVKD. This CDR3 is built from 17 residues. V was clipped by 4 bases and J by 3 bases; unmatched bases: 8. The CDR3 bases are TGTGCCACCAGTGACGCACTAGCGGGAGGGGATTTCTACGAGCAGTACTTC. Protein: CATSDALAGGDFYEQYF.

This clonotype was seen many times. V gene TRBV27 combines with J gene TRBJ2-7; 8 bases line up with TRBD2. CDR1 and CDR2 (germline): MNHEY, SMNVEV (reference sequence). V shed 6 bases, J shed 6 bases, and the junction held 7 bases outside the gene matches. CDR3 length: 13 amino acids. The CDR3 DNA follows: TGTGCCAGCAGCAACGGGAGGGCCGCCGAGCAGTACTTC. Amino acid sequence: CASSNGRAAEQYF.

This clonotype has ten or more counts. The rearrangement uses TRBV24-1 and TRBJ1-2, with 8 bases identical to TRBD1. Germline CDR1 and CDR2: KGHDR and SFDVKD. The V gene end was trimmed by 3 bases and the J gene end by 3 bases; junction bases not matched to a gene: 2. CDR3 length: 14 residues. DNA of the CDR3: TGTGCCACCAGTGATCCGGGACAGGACTATGGCTACACCTTC. It is translated as CATSDPGQDYGYTF.

This clonotype was observed many times. The chain couples TRBV15 to TRBJ1-4; D ambiguous. The CDR3 sequence is 15 residues long. Looked up from germline, CDR1 is LNHNV and CDR2 is YYDKDF (reference sequence). Trimming took off 0 bases at V and 5 bases at J, with 10 bases between the two ends. The DNA of the CDR3 is TGTGCCACCAGCAGAGATGGGCAGACGAATGAAAAACTGTTTTTT. Translating it yields CATSRDGQTNEKLFF.

This clonotype was observed at least ten times. The V call is TRBV19, the J call TRBJ1-1; 7 nucleotides agree with TRBD1. Germline trimming cut 4 bases from V and 0 bases from J; bases unmatched to any gene: 8. This CDR3 spans 16 amino acids. Per the germline V gene, CDR1 is LNHDA and CDR2 is SQIVND (reference sequence). The CDR3 DNA sequence: TGTGCCAGTAGTAAGGGGGCGCCGGGATTGAACACTGAAGCTTTCTTT. Its translation: CASSKGAPGLNTEAFF.

This clonotype came up many times. This chain joins TRBV27 and TRBJ2-5; 7 bases align to TRBD1. Germline lookup yields CDR1 MNHEY and CDR2 SMNVEV (reference sequence). Trimming took 5 bases from V and 4 from J; bases not matched to a gene: 7. The CDR3 runs to 14 residues. The CDR3 bases are TGTGCCAGCAGTCCCACAAGGGGGCGAGAGACCCAGTACTTC. This translates into CASSPTRGRETQYF.

This clonotype was seen ten or more times. The chain combines TRBV5-1 with TRBJ2-7; 8 nucleotides agree with TRBD1. The CDR3 contains 14 residues. Germline V lookup: CDR1 SGHRS, CDR2 YFSETQ. Trimming took 0 bases from V and 7 from J; bases not matched to a gene: 6. Here the CDR3 reads CASSLERTGREQYF. The DNA of the CDR3 is TGCGCCAGCAGCTTGGAGCGGACAGGGCGAGAGCAGTACTTC. Full variable domain (outside the CDR3, taken from reference TRBV5-1 and TRBJ2-7): KAGVTQTPRYLIKTRGQQVTLSCSPISGHRSVSWYQQTPGQGLQFLFEYFSETQRNKGNFPGRFSGRQFSNSRSEMNVSTLELGDSALYLCASSLERTGREQYFGPGTRLTVT.

V is TRBV10-3 and J is TRBJ1-5, with 8 bases matching TRBD1. The CDR3 extends over 14 amino acids. The junction had 3 bases not matched to a gene; V was cut back by 2 bases and J by 6 bases. In germline, CDR1 is ENHRY, CDR2 SYGVKD. The CDR3 region has the DNA TGTGCCATCAGTGAGGACAGGGGAGTTCAGCCCCAGCATTTT. Translating it yields CAISEDRGVQPQHF.

This clonotype came up many times. This chain connects TRBV29-1 to TRBJ1-1, with 9 bases aligning to TRBD1. CDR1 and CDR2 from the germline V gene are SQVTM and ANQGSEA. The CDR3 runs to 13 residues. The ends lost 3 bases at V and 4 bases at J; junction bases unmatched: 3. The CDR3, as DNA: TGCAGCGTTGACGGGACAGGGTTCACTGAAGCTTTCTTT. This translates into CSVDGTGFTEAFF.

This clonotype came up many times. The V gene is TRBV2, the J gene TRBJ2-7, with D tentatively TRBD1 (6 bases). Trimming cost V 7 bases and J 3 bases, with 13 bases left between them. Germline V gives CDR1 SNHLY, CDR2 FYNNEI. The CDR3 sequence is 13 residues long. CDR3 amino acids: CASTSGHFYEQYF. CDR3 bases: TGTGCCAGCACTTCGGGACATTTCTACGAGCAGTACTTC.

This clonotype showed up many times. The chain is built from TRBV20-1 and TRBJ2-1, with TRBD2 matching over 8 bases. Germline CDR1 and CDR2: DFQATT and SNEGSKA (reference sequence). V was pared by 2 bases and J by 2 bases, with 5 bases of the junction left unmatched. The CDR3 spans 15 residues. The DNA of the CDR3 is TGCAGTGCTAGAACTAGCGGCGGGGCCTACAATGAGCAGTTCTTC. Protein: CSARTSGGAYNEQFF.

In its sample, this clonotype was seen many times. The CDR3 loop reads CASSQEAFQGPYNEQFF. The CDR3 DNA reads TGTGCCAGCAGCCAAGAAGCGTTTCAAGGGCCCTACAATGAGCAGTTCTTC. The chain recombines TRBV4-2 with TRBJ2-1; D is uncertain. The germline V gene has CDR1 LGHNA and CDR2 YNFKEQ. With 0 bases removed from V and 2 bases from J, the gap between germline ends came to 14 bases. CDR3 length equals 17 residues.

With respect to this clonotype: Mismatch with germline at one junction end may stem from a read error. This rearrangement joins TRBV29-1 to TRBJ1-1; D ambiguous. The CDR3 is made up of 13 amino acids. The germline CDR1 and CDR2 sequences are SQVTM and ANQGSEA. Written as DNA, the CDR3 is TGCGGCGTTGCCCCAAACCAGTTAACTGACGCTTTCTTT. This codes for CGVAPNQLTDAFF.

The chain carries TRBV15 and TRBJ1-5, with a weak D call TRBD1 (5 bases). This CDR3 has 15 residues. Per germline, CDR1 LNHNV and CDR2 YYDKDF (reference sequence). The V end lost 0 bases, the J end lost 7 bases, and 13 bases lay between the germline ends. This CDR3 is CATSRDLAGPQPQHF. The DNA for the CDR3 is TGTGCCACCAGCAGAGATCTTGCAGGGCCGCAGCCCCAGCATTTT. The variable domain in full, with the rest retrieved from reference TRBV15 and TRBJ1-5, is DAMVIQNPRYQVTQFGKPVTLSCSQTLNHNVMYWYQQKSSQAPKLLFHYYDKDFNNEADTPDNFQSRRPNTSFCFLDIRSPGLGDTAMYLCATSRDLAGPQPQHFGDGTRLSIL.

This clonotype was counted ten times or more. The V call is TRBV7-9, the J call TRBJ2-5; TRBD2 matches at 8 bases. Trimming at V came to 1 base and at J to 7 bases, leaving 8 bases not matched to a gene. This CDR3 contains 15 residues. Germline assignment: CDR1 SEHNR and CDR2 FQNEAQ (reference sequence). Written as DNA, the CDR3 is TGTGCCAGCAGCTTAGGGTCAGCGGGGGAATCGACCCAGTACTTC. Protein: CASSLGSAGESTQYF.

This chain uses TRBV2 with TRBJ1-6; D is uncertain. The CDR3 is made up of 15 amino acids. In germline, CDR1 is SNHLY, CDR2 FYNNEI. Trimming removed 5 bases at V and 0 bases at J, with 8 bases between. This chain's CDR3 is CASSRESSYNSPLHF. DNA of the CDR3: TGTGCCAGCAGTCGGGAGAGCTCCTATAATTCACCCCTCCACTTT.